A single sample gave rise to the 5 T cell receptor beta chains below, sequenced in a study of PD-L1 blockade in urothelial cancer. Time point: pretreatment peripheral blood. Some clones are missing from TCRdb's copy, which holds only in-frame ones; the method was immunoSEQ multiplex PCR. The table shows some 45,000 clones, with nearly 90% occurring only once. The input for sequencing was PBMCs, taken around atezolizumab (anti-PD-L1) treatment. These receptors came from a donor aged 40 or older with urothelial cancer.

The chain links TRBV11-3 to TRBJ2-2; 12 positions match TRBD2. V was clipped by 3 bases and J by 5 bases; unmatched bases: 7. The CDR3 consists of 17 residues. Per the germline V gene, CDR1 is SGHNT and CDR2 is YENEEA. The DNA for the CDR3 is TGTGCCAGCAGCTTCGGGCTAGCGGGAGGGGGGACCGGGGAGCTGTTTTTT. Amino acids: CASSFGLAGGGTGELFF.

The chain joins TRBV12-1 to TRBJ2-1; TRBD1 is the table's D call, not checked against the DNA. TRBV12-1 is listed as a pseudogene. This CDR3 is built from 13 residues. CDR3 protein: CASSSDKSDEQFF. The CDR3 DNA reads TGTGCCAGCAGCTCAGACAAGTCCGATGAGCAGTTCTTC.

The chain recombines TRBV6-6 with TRBJ1-4; perhaps TRBD1 as D (5 bases). The V gene lost 2 bases and the J gene lost 0 bases, with 10 bases spanning the gap. This CDR3 spans 16 amino acids. Germline V gene lookup returns CDR1 MNHNY and CDR2 SVGAGI (reference sequence). This chain's CDR3 is CASSYVRVPTNEKLFF. In nucleotides, the CDR3 is TGTGCCAGCAGTTACGTCAGGGTTCCAACTAATGAAAAACTGTTTTTT.

V is TRBV11-2 and J is TRBJ1-2; TRBD1 matches 8 bases. The germline V gene has CDR1 SGHAT and CDR2 FQNNGV. The junction had 9 bases not matched to a gene; V was cut back by 5 bases and J by 4 bases. The length of the CDR3 is 15 residues. CDR3 sequence: CASSLQGAFGYGYTF. The DNA for the CDR3 is TGTGCCAGCAGCCTCCAGGGGGCCTTTGGCTATGGCTACACCTTC.

This chain joins TRBV7-8 and TRBJ2-4; the match to TRBD2 covers 7 bases. Per the germline V gene, CDR1 is SGHVS and CDR2 is FQNEAQ. The CDR3 length is 15 residues. V lost 5 bases, J lost 7 bases, and 11 bases stayed unmatched. Here the CDR3 DNA reads TGTGCCAGCAGCCCATGGGGAGGGTTTGGGAACATTCAGTACTTC. It yields the protein CASSPWGGFGNIQYF.